This is a list of T cell receptor beta chains from one sample in a study of cytomegalovirus exposure and HLA in healthy donors. TCRdb's copy holds only in-frame clones and misses some; the assay was immunoSEQ multiplex PCR. The table lists about 200,000 clones, 80% to 85% of them singletons. Input material: PBMCs. Receptor source: a woman between 40 and 55 years old in good health and CMV-seronegative. The CDR3 runs from the conserved cysteine through the conserved F or W. The D gene is left open where the match is weak. Clone size is not always given. Where it is, it says once, few, many or a class for expanded clones.

NA 14 TRBJ2-4 NA TRBV11-2 TGTGCCAGCAGCTTAGGCGGGCGTTTGAACATTCAGTACTTC CASSLGGRLNIQYF
NA 15 TRBJ1-4 NA TRBV4-3 TGCGCCAGCAGCCAAGCAGGGTCGGCTAATGAAAAACTGTTTTTT CASSQAGSANEKLFF
TRBD1 15 TRBJ2-1 NA TRBV7-2 TGTGCCAGCAGCAAGGACAGGTCCGGCAACAATGAGCAGTTCTTC CASSKDRSGNNEQFF
NA 15 TRBJ1-5 NA TRBV13 TGTGCCAGCAGCAGGGGGGGGGTTAAAAATCAGCCCCAGCATTTT CASSRGGVKNQPQHF
TRBD2 15 TRBJ2-1 NA TRBV6-6 TGTGCCAGCAACCCGCGGGGGAGCTCCTACAATGAGCAGTTCTTC CASNPRGSSYNEQFF
TRBD1 15 TRBJ1-2 NA TRBV5-4 TGTGCCAGCAGCGAGTACACAGGGGTTAACTATGGCTACACCTTC CASSEYTGVNYGYTF
NA 15 TRBJ2-1 NA TRBV16 TGTGCCAGCAGCCCAATCGAGGGCCTGGTGACTGAGCAGTTCTTC CASSPIEGLVTEQFF
NA 12 TRBJ2-1 few TRBV4-1 TGCGCCAGCAGCCAAGAAAGTAGTGAGCAGTTCTTC CASSQESSEQFF
TRBD1 16 TRBJ1-4 NA TRBV11-3 TGTGCCAGCAGCTTATATGGTGGACAGGGAGGTGAAAAACTGTTTTTT CASSLYGGQGGEKLFF
TRBD1 19 TRBJ1-5 NA TRBV11-2 TGTGCCAGCAGCTTAGGGTTCCGAGACAGGGGCAGTAGGGATCAGCCCCAGCATTTT CASSLGFRDRGSRDQPQHF
NA 14 TRBJ2-3 NA TRBV11-3 TGTGCCAGCAGCTTATTCTCTAGCACAGATACGCAGTATTTT CASSLFSSTDTQYF
NA 14 TRBJ1-1 NA TRBV19 TGTGCCAGTACCCGTTGGGAGGTGAACACTGAAGCTTTCTTT CASTRWEVNTEAFF
TRBD1 15 TRBJ1-1 NA TRBV5-1 TGCGCCAGCAGCTTGGCCGGGACAGGTGCCCCTGAAGCTTTCTTT CASSLAGTGAPEAFF
NA 14 TRBJ2-7 NA TRBV7-9 TGTGCCAGCAGCCCGAACCGGGACTCCTACGAGCAGTACTTC CASSPNRDSYEQYF
NA 18 TRBJ1-4 NA TRBV19 TGTGCCAGTAGTAGACCGACGGACAGAGCAGCAACTAATGAAAAACTGTTTTTT CASSRPTDRAATNEKLFF